This T cell receptor beta chain was observed in a study of Ad26.COV2.S vaccination and SARS-CoV-2 variants. Assay used: immunoSEQ multiplex PCR; TCRdb lists only in-frame clones, some missing. The data contain hundreds of thousands of clones, around 92% of them singletons. Treatment defined: 15 to 20 received Ad26.COV2.S at low or high dose, single or two shots; several received placebo; per-sample allocation not given. Specimens were obtained on day 63 following the first vaccine or placebo injection. The individual, an adult aged 18-55 years, was a donor in Boston. V shed 6 bases and J shed 0 bases, with 19 bases lying between them. This CDR3 has 17 residues. Per germline, CDR1 MDHEN and CDR2 SYDVKM.

Specimen: peripheral blood, collected in a trial of Ad26.COV2.S vaccine versus placebo. This rearrangement joins TRBV28 to TRBJ2-3; D possibly corresponds to TRBD2 (6 bases). The TCR was taken from a person aged 18-60 years who received the Ad26.COV2.S COVID-19 vaccine or a placebo. The CDR3 DNA follows: TGTGCCAGCAGCCCAGCGGGCCCCGAGACTAGCACAGATACGCAGTATTTT. Translating it yields CASSPAGPETSTDTQYF.